This record covers a single TCR beta chain. Its specificity is not known. A read error may produce the germline difference seen at one junction end. This specimen comes from a study of regulatory T cells in long-lasting Graves disease. As for the study in general: Antithyroid drug intake by newly diagnosed Graves' patients had lasted under 3 months.

General observations from the study: Persistent Graves' patients had lower TCR diversity than newly diagnosed ones.

Time point meaning: newly diagnosed GD, antithyroid drugs for less than 3 months. With RNA extracted from PBMCs as input, the TCR library was made. In building TCR beta libraries, iRepertoire HTBI primers were used together with Arm-PCR of CDR3 regions. TCRdb redid the calling of the multiplex PCR reads with MiXCR, one entry per CDR3 protein. The data hold 540,000 or so distinct CDR3 sequences, with roughly 14% observed a single time. In addition, the sample was reused for a study of T cells in Graves' hyperthyroidism and ophthalmopathy.

The sequence was collected from a man under 40 with Graves disease. Material: peripheral blood mononuclear cells (PBMCs), obtained at new diagnosis, from a patient treated with antithyroid drugs.

The CDR3 bases are TGTGCCGGCAGCCCAGAGGCGGGTACAGAGACCCAGTACTTC. This translates into CAGSPEAGTETQYF. The rearrangement links TRBV7-2 to TRBJ2-3, with a tentative D call TRBD2 (5 bases). The better agreement between TRBJ2-5 and the DNA end casts doubt on the J call. The CDR3 is made up of 14 amino acids. Germline V gene lookup returns CDR1 SGHTA and CDR2 FQGNSA.